This TCR beta chain was sequenced during a study of blood T cell repertoires in COVID-19. Overall study context: COVID-19 samples from acute and convalescent phases originated in the United States, Italy and Spain. T cells, B-cell-depleted T cells, or PBMCs supplied cDNA or gDNA.

Study processing details: Cell counts per sample came from amplifying reference gene primers. Sequenced by immunoSEQ multiplex PCR; TCRdb stores in-frame clones only, minus some. Clonal size and the V and J genes are those of that table, whereas D and trimming came from the DNA. The sample shows roughly 30,000 clones, roughly 92% of them seen only once. This CDR3 spans 15 amino acids. V lost 6 bases and J lost 5, with 19 bases in between. From germline, CDR1 is MNHEY and CDR2 SVGAGI. Sample: peripheral blood. The chain joins TRBV6-5 to TRBJ2-5, with D perhaps matching TRBD1 (6 bases). This TCR was sampled from a man in his sixties with acute or convalescent COVID-19. Here the CDR3 DNA reads TGTGCCAGCAGCCACTTTGACAGGTATTCGGAGACCCAGTACTTC. Translating gives CASSHFDRYSETQYF.